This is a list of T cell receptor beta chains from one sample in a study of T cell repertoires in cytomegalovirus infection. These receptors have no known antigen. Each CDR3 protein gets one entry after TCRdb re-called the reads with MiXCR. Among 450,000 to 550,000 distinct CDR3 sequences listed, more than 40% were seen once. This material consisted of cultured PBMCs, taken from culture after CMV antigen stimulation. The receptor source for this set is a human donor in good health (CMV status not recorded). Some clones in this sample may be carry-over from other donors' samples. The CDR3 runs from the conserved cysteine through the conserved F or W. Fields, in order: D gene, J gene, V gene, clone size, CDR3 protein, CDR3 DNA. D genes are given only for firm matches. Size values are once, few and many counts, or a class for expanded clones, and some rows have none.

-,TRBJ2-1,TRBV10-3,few,CAIRNPLANEQFF,TGTGCCATCCGTAACCCCCTCGCCAATGAGCAGTTCTTC
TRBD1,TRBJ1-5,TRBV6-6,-,CASSYSTTGDQPQHF,TGTGCCAGCAGTTACTCAACGACAGGGGATCAGCCCCAGCATTTT
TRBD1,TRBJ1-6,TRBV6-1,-,CASTRDSYNSPLHF,TGTGCCAGCACGAGGGACAGCTATAATTCACCCCTCCACTTT
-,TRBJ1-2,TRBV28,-,CASSPSPGTYGYTF,TGTGCCAGCAGTCCCTCGCCAGGGACCTATGGCTACACCTTC
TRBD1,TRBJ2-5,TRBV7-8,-,CASSDDRGQETQYF,TGTGCCAGCAGCGATGACAGGGGACAAGAGACCCAGTACTTC
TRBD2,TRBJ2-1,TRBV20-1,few,CSARVLAGGRGEQFF,TGCAGTGCTAGGGTACTAGCGGGGGGAAGGGGTGAGCAGTTCTTC
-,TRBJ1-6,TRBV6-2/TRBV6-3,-,CASSIRDNSPLHF,TGTGCCAGCAGTATTAGGGATAATTCACCCCTCCACTTT
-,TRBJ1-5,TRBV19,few,CASRETYRQPQHF,TGTGCCAGTAGGGAGACATATCGTCAGCCCCAGCATTTT
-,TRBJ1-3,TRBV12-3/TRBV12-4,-,CASRFRGPGVGNTIYF,TGTGCCAGCAGGTTCAGGGGTCCAGGGGTTGGGAACACCATATATTTT
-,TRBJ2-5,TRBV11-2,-,CASSLVSGSIRETQYF,TGTGCCAGCAGCTTAGTTTCGGGTTCCATTCGAGAGACCCAGTACTTC
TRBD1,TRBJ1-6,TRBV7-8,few,CASSRTGSRSSYNSPLHF,TGTGCCAGCAGCCGGACAGGGTCTAGAAGCTCCTATAATTCACCCCTCCACTTT
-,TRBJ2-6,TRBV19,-,CASSHFSSGANVLTF,TGTGCCAGTAGCCACTTTTCCTCTGGGGCCAACGTCCTGACTTTC
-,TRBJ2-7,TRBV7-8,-,CASSSPTGAKYEQYF,TGTGCCAGCAGCTCCCCGACAGGAGCCAAATACGAGCAGTACTTC
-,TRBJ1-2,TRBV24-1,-,CATSESGSYGYTF,TGTGCCACCAGTGAGTCCGGGTCCTATGGCTACACCTTC
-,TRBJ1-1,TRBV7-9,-,CASSLDVGLREAFF,TGTGCCAGCAGCTTAGATGTGGGCCTACGTGAAGCTTTCTTT
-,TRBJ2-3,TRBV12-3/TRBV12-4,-,CATAPYAQYF,TGTGCCACCGCCCCTTACGCGCAGTATTTT
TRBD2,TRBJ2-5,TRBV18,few,CASSPTSGGQETQYF,TGTGCCAGCTCACCGACTAGCGGGGGACAAGAGACCCAGTACTTC
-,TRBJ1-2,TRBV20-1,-,CSARGGGGDGYTF,TGCAGTGCTAGAGGGGGGGGAGGCGACGGCTACACCTTC
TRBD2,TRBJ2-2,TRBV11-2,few,CASSPMSGRARGELFF,TGTGCCAGCAGCCCCATGAGCGGGAGGGCCCGAGGGGAGCTGTTTTTT
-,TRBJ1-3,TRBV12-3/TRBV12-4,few,CASSRARPGNTIYF,TGTGCCAGCAGTCGAGCCAGGCCTGGAAACACCATATATTTT
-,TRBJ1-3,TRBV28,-,CASVGGYGNTIYF,TGTGCCAGCGTTGGGGGCTATGGAAACACCATATATTTT
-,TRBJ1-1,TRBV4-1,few,CASSREGGPEAFF,TGCGCCAGCAGCCGAGAAGGGGGACCTGAAGCTTTCTTT